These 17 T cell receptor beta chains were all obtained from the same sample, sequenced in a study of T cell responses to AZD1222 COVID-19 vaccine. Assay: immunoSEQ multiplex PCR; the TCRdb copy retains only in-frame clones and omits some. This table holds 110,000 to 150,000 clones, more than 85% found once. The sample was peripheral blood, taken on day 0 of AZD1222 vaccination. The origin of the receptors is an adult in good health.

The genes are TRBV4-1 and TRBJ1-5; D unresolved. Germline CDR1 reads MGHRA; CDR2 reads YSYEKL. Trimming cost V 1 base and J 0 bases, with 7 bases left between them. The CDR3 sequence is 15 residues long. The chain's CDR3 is CASSQGEYSNQPQHF. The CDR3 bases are TGCGCCAGCAGCCAAGGGGAATATAGCAATCAGCCCCAGCATTTT.

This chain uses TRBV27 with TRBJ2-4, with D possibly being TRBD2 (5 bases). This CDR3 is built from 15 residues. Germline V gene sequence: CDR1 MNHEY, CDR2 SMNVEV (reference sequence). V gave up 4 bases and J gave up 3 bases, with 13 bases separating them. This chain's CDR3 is CASSSIGGFKNIQYF. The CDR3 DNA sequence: TGTGCCAGCAGTTCCATAGGAGGCTTCAAAAACATTCAGTACTTC.

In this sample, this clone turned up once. CDR3 nucleotide sequence: TGCAGCGTCACAGGGGCCGGCTACACCTTC. This encodes CSVTGAGYTF. The chain couples TRBV29-1 to TRBJ1-2; 7 positions agree with TRBD1. This CDR3 is 10 amino acids long. The trim removed 6 bases at V and 8 bases at J, leaving 3 bases unmatched. In germline, CDR1 is SQVTM, CDR2 ANQGSEA.

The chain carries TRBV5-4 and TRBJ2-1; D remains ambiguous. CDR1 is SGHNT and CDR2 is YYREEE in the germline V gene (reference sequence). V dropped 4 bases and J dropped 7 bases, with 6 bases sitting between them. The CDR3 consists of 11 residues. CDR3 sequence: CASSQENEQFF. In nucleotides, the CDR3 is TGTGCCAGCAGCCAGGAAAATGAGCAGTTCTTC.

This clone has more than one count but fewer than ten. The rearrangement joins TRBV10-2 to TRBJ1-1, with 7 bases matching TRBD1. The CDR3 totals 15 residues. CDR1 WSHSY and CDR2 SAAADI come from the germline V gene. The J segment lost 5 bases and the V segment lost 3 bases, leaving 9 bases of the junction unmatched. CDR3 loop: CASSERRGRLTEAFF. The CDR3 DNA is TGCGCCAGCAGTGAAAGGAGGGGGCGGTTAACTGAAGCTTTCTTT.

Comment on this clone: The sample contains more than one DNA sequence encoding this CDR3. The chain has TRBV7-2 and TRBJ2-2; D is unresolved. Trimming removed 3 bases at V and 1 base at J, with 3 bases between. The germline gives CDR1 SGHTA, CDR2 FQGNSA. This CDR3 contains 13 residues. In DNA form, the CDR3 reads TGTGCCAGCAGCTTTAGGAACACCGGGGAGCTGTTTTTT. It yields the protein CASSFRNTGELFF. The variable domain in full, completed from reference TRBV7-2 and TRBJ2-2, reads GAGVSQSPSNKVTEKGKDVELRCDPISGHTALYWYRQSLGQGLEFLIYFQGNSAPDKSGLPSDRFSAERTGGSVSTLTIQRTQQEDSAVYLCASSFRNTGELFFGEGSRLTVL.

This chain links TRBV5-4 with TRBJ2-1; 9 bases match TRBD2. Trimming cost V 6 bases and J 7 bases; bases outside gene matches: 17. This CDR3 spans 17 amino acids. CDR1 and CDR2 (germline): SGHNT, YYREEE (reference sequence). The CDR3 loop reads CASTSGGSGSFPNEQFF. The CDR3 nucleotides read TGTGCCAGCACCTCAGGGGGTAGCGGGAGTTTCCCGAATGAGCAGTTCTTC.

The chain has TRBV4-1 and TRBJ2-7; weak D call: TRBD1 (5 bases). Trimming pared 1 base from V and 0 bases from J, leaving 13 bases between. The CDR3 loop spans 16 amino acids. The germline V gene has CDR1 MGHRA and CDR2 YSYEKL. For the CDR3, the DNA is TGCGCCAGCAGCCAAGTCACAGGAGCGTCCTCCTACGAGCAGTACTTC. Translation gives CASSQVTGASSYEQYF.

CDR3 region: CASIRGQSYGYTF. Written as DNA, the CDR3 is TGTGCCAGCATTAGAGGGCAGAGCTATGGCTACACCTTC. J is TRBJ1-2 and V is TRBV6-5; D is unclear. V lost 7 bases, J lost 4 bases, and 13 bases lay in between. The CDR3 is made up of 13 amino acids. Germline CDR1 and CDR2: MNHEY and SVGAGI.

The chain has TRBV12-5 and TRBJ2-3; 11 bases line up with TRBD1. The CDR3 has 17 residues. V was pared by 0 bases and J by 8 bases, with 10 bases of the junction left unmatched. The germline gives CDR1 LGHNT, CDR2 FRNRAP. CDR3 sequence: CASGLVAGTGGPVTQYF. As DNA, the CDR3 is TGTGCTAGTGGTTTGGTAGCCGGGACAGGGGGTCCCGTTACGCAGTATTTT.

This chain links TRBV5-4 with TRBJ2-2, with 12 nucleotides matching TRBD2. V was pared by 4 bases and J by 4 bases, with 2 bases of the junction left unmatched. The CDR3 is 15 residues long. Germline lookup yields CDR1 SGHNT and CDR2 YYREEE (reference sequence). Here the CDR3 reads CASSPTSGSTGELFF. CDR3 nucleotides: TGTGCCAGCAGCCCGACTAGCGGGAGCACCGGGGAGCTGTTTTTT.

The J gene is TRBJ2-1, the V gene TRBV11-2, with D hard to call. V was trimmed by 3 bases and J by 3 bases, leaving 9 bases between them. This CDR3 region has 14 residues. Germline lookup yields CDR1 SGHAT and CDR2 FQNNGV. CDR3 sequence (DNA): TGTGCCAGCAGCTTCACTCGCCTCTACAATGAGCAGTTCTTC. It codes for CASSFTRLYNEQFF. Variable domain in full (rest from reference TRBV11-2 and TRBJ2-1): EAGVAQSPRYKIIEKRQSVAFWCNPISGHATLYWYQQILGQGPKLLIQFQNNGVVDDSQLPKDRFSAERLKGVDSTLKIQPAKLEDSAVYLCASSFTRLYNEQFFGPGTRLTVL.

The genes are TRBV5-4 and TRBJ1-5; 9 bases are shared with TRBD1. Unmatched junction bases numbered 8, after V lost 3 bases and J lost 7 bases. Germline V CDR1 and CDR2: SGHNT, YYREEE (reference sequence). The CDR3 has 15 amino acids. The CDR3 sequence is CASSSRQGEGQPQHF. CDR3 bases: TGTGCCAGCAGCTCACGACAGGGGGAAGGACAGCCCCAGCATTTT.

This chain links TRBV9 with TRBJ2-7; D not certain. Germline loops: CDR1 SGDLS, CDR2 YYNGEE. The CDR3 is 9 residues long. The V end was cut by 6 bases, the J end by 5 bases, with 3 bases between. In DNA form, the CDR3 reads TGTGCCAGCACCGACGAGCAGTACTTC. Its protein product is CASTDEQYF.

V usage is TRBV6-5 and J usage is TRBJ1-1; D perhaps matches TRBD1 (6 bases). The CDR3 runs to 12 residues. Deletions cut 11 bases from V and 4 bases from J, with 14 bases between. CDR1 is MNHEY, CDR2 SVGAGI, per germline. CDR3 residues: CAGGGLGTEAFF. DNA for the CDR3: TGTGCCGGCGGGGGCTTGGGCACTGAAGCTTTCTTT.

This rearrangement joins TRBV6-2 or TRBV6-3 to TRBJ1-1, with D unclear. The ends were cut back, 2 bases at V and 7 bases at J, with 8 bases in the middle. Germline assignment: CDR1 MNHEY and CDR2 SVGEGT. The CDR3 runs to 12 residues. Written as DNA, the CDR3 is TGTGCCAGCAGTTACGGGCAGCTTGAAGCTTTCTTT. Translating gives CASSYGQLEAFF.

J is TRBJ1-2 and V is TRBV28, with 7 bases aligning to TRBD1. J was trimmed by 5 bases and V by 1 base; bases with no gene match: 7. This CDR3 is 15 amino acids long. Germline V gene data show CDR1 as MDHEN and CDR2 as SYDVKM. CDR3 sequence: CASSLLGGAGYGYTF. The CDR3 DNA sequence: TGTGCCAGCAGTTTATTAGGGGGCGCAGGGTATGGCTACACCTTC.